Following are 17 T cell receptor beta chains from one sample sequenced in a study of T and B cells in COVID-19 patients. Each TRB amplification used roughly 230-550 ng of genomic DNA from blood. Multiplex PCR with BIOMED2 TRB-A/B primer pools amplified TRB rearrangements. TCRdb reanalysed the multiplex PCR reads using MiXCR and keeps one entry per CDR3 protein. The table has over a thousand distinct CDR3 sequences, under 35% seen once. The sample taken for sequencing was blood. Receptors were obtained from a human donor with active COVID-19.

This chain joins TRBV6-5 and TRBJ2-1; the D gene is possibly TRBD1 (6 bases). V lost 0 bases, J lost 1 base, and 13 bases lay in between. Germline V gives CDR1 MNHEY, CDR2 SVGAGI. This CDR3 spans 17 amino acids. The CDR3 loop is CASSYSFQGSSYNEQFF. The CDR3 nucleotides read TGTGCCAGCAGTTACTCTTTCCAGGGGAGTTCCTACAATGAGCAGTTCTTC.

This clonotype is medium-sized in the sample. The chain is built from TRBV6-9 and TRBJ2-5; no clear D. V was shortened by 11 bases and J by 4 bases, with 8 bases between the two germline ends. Germline CDR1 and CDR2: MNHGY and SVAAGI. This CDR3 has 10 residues. Here the CDR3 reads CAGPRETQYF. CDR3 nucleotides: TGTGCCGGCCCCCGAGAGACCCAGTACTTC.

By its share, this clonotype is medium-sized. This rearrangement joins TRBV5-6 to TRBJ2-5; D is tentatively TRBD1 or TRBD2 (5 bases each). Trimming removed 2 bases at V and 0 bases at J, with 11 bases between. The germline V gene has CDR1 SGHDT and CDR2 YYEEEE. The CDR3 runs to 15 residues. Here the CDR3 DNA reads TGTGCCAGCAGCTTAGGCCCGGGACACCAAGAGACCCAGTACTTC. It is translated as CASSLGPGHQETQYF.

This clonotype was detected only a few times. The chain recombines TRBV6-5 with TRBJ1-3, with no clear D. Germline CDR1 reads MNHEY; CDR2 reads SVGAGI. V was pared by 5 bases and J by 2 bases, with 7 bases between. The CDR3 spans 13 residues. CDR3 DNA: TGTGCCAGCAGTCACCCGACTGGAAACACCATATATTTT. It is translated as CASSHPTGNTIYF.

The genes are TRBV5-4 and TRBJ2-7; D unclear. The germline V gene has CDR1 SGHNT and CDR2 YYREEE (reference sequence). Trimming stripped 4 bases from V and 3 bases from J, with 17 bases between. The CDR3 is 15 residues long. The DNA of the CDR3 is TGTGCCAGCAGCCAAGGTACGAGATCCGGCTACGAGCAGTACTTC. This sequence encodes CASSQGTRSGYEQYF.

This clonotype was detected once. J is TRBJ2-1 and V is TRBV7-2; no reliable D call. V was cut by 0 bases and J by 3 bases, with 9 bases left in between. CDR1 and CDR2 from the germline V gene are SGHTA and FQGNSA. This CDR3 contains 15 residues. The CDR3 is CASSLAKGSYNEQFF. CDR3 DNA sequence: TGTGCCAGCAGCTTAGCGAAGGGCAGCTACAATGAGCAGTTCTTC.

Note on this clonotype: One end of the junction does not line up with germline, which may come from a read error. The V gene is TRBV11-1, the J gene TRBJ1-1, with D unclear. CDR3 size: 19 residues. Germline V lookup: CDR1 SGHAT, CDR2 FQDESV (reference sequence). CDR3 protein: CANSLDHLLRAQGGTEAFF. In DNA, the CDR3 is TGTGCCAACAGCTTAGATCATCTGCTTCGGGCACAAGGAGGCACTGAAGCTTTCTTT.

The rearrangement joins TRBV5-1 to TRBJ1-3; tentatively, D is TRBD1 (5 bases). With 0 bases removed from V and 2 bases from J, the gap between germline ends came to 18 bases. The CDR3 contains 18 residues. Germline assignment: CDR1 SGHRS and CDR2 YFSETQ. The CDR3 loop is CASSLEYAAAGTGNTIYF. DNA of the CDR3: TGCGCCAGCAGCTTGGAGTATGCGGCGGCAGGGACTGGAAACACCATATATTTT.

This clonotype was counted only a few times. The chain uses TRBV7-6 and TRBJ1-1; 7 nucleotides agree with TRBD1. Looked up from germline, CDR1 is SGHVS and CDR2 is FNYEAQ. This CDR3 has 15 amino acids. The junction had 9 bases not matched to a gene; V was cut back by 5 bases and J by 3 bases. The CDR3 nucleotides read TGTGCCAGCAGCACCGCGACAGGGCTTTACACTGAAGCTTTCTTT. It translates to CASSTATGLYTEAFF.

By sample share, this clonotype is medium-sized. The chain employs TRBV30 and TRBJ2-1; D is possibly TRBD1 (6 bases). The CDR3 contains 13 residues. Germline V gene data show CDR1 as GTSNPN and CDR2 as SVGIG (reference sequence). Trimming shortened V by 1 base and J by 4 bases, and 8 bases separated the two germline ends. DNA of the CDR3: TGTGCCTGGAGTGACGGACAGTACAATGAGCAGTTCTTC. Translation: CAWSDGQYNEQFF.

The genes are TRBV24-1 and TRBJ2-6, with D uncertain. The CDR3 contains 14 residues. In germline, CDR1 is KGHDR, CDR2 SFDVKD. The germline V and J ends were trimmed by 6 bases and 0 bases, with 5 bases remaining between them. CDR3 in amino acids: CATSLDSGANVLTF. Written as DNA, the CDR3 is TGTGCCACCAGTTTAGACTCTGGGGCCAACGTCCTGACTTTC.

The chain carries TRBV4-3 and TRBJ1-1; D is undetermined. This CDR3 has 16 amino acids. From germline, CDR1 is LGHNA and CDR2 YSLEER. V shed 2 bases and J shed 0 bases, with 13 bases lying between them. As DNA, the CDR3 is TGCGCCAGCAGCCAACCCCAGGCTCGAATGAACACTGAAGCTTTCTTT. Encoded protein: CASSQPQARMNTEAFF.

Remarks on this clonotype: A read error may be the cause here, since a much bigger clone is one base away. The chain employs TRBV27 and TRBJ2-1; 11 nucleotides line up with TRBD2. The germline CDR1 and CDR2 sequences are MNHEY and SMNVEV (reference sequence). V was clipped by 8 bases and J by 9 bases; unmatched bases: 12. This CDR3 is built from 15 residues. The CDR3 is CASRPGGSGRGEQFF. As DNA, the CDR3 is TGTGCCAGCCGTCCGGGGGGTAGCGGGAGGGGTGAGCAGTTCTTC.

In its sample, this clonotype ranks as medium-sized. This rearrangement joins TRBV18 to TRBJ2-2, with TRBD1 matching over 9 bases. The germline V gene has CDR1 KGHSH and CDR2 LQKENI. The CDR3 has 17 amino acids. V shed 6 bases, J shed 2 bases, and the junction held 10 bases outside the gene matches. CDR3 sequence (DNA): TGTGCCAGCTCTCACCTGCGGGACAGGGACAACACCGGGGAGCTGTTTTTT. Amino acids: CASSHLRDRDNTGELFF.

This clonotype is classed as medium-sized. V usage is TRBV5-5 and J usage is TRBJ2-7; D is uncertain. The CDR3 spans 12 residues. Germline loops: CDR1 SGHKS, CDR2 YYEKEE (reference sequence). V was cut by 2 bases and J by 6 bases, with 9 bases left in between. In nucleotides, the CDR3 is TGTGCCAGCAGCTTAGGAGAAGCCGAGCAGTACTTC. This gives the protein CASSLGEAEQYF.

By proportion, this clonotype is medium-sized. The CDR3: CASSIKGRDTEAFF. CDR3 bases: TGTGCCAGTAGTATCAAGGGCAGAGACACTGAAGCTTTCTTT. V and J are TRBV19 and TRBJ1-1, with D hard to call. CDR3 size: 14 residues. Trimming left V 3 bases short and J 3 bases short, with 11 bases between. Per germline, CDR1 LNHDA and CDR2 SQIVND (reference sequence).

This clonotype was observed a handful of times. The junction departs from germline at one end; a sequencing error may be responsible. This chain uses TRBV5-5 with TRBJ2-1, with 13 nucleotides matching TRBD2. Germline-derived CDR1 and CDR2 are SGHKS and YYEKEE (reference sequence). The length of the CDR3 is 15 residues. The CDR3 DNA reads as TGCGCCAGCAGCCCACTAGCGGGAGGGACCAATGAGCAGTTCTTC. This translates into CASSPLAGGTNEQFF.